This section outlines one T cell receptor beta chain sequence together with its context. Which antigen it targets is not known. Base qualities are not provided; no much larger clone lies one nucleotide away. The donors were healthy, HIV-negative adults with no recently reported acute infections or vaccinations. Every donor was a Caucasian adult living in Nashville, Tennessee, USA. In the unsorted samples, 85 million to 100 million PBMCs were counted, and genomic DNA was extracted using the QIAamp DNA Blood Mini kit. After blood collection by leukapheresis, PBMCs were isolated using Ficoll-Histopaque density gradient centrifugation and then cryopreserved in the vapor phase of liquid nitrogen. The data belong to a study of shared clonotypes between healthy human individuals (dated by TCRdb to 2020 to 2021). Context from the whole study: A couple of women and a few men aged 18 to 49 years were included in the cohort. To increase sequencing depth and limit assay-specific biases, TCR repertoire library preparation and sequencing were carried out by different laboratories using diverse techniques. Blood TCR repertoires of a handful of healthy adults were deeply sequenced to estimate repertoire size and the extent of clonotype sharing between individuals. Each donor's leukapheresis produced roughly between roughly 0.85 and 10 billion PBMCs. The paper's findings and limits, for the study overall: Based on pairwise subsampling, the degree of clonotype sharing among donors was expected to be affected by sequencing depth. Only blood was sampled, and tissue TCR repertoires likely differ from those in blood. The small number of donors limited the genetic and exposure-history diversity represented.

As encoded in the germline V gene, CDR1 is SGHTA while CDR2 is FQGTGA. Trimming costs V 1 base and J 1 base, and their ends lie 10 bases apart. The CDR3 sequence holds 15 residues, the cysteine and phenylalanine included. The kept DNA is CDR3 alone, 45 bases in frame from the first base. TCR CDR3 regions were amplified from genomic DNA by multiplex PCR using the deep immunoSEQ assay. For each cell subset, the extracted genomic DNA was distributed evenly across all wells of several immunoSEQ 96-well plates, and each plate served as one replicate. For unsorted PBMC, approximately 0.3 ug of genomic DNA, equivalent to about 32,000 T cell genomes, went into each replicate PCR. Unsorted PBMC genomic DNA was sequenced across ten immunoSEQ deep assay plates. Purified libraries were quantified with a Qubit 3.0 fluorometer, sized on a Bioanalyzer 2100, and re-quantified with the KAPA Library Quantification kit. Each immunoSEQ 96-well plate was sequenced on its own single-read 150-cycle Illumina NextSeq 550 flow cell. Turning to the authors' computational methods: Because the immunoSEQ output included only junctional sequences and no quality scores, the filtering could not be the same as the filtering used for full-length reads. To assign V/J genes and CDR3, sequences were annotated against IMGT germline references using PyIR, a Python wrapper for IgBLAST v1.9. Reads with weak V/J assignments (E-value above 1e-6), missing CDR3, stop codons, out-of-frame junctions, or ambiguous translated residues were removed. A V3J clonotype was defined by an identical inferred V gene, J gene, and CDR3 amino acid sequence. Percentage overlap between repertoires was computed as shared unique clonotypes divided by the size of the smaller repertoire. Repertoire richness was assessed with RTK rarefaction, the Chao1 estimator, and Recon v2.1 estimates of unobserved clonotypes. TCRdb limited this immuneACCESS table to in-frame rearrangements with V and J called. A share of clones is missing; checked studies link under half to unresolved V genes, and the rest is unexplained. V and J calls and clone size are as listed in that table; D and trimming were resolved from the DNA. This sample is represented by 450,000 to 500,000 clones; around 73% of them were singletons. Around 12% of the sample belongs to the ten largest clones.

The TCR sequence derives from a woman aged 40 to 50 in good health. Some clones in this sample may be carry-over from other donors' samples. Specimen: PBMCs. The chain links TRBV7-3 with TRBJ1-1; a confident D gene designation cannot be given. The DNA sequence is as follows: TGTGCCAGCAGCTTAAGTAGAGTCCCGAACACTGAAGCTTTCTTT. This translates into CASSLSRVPNTEAFF.